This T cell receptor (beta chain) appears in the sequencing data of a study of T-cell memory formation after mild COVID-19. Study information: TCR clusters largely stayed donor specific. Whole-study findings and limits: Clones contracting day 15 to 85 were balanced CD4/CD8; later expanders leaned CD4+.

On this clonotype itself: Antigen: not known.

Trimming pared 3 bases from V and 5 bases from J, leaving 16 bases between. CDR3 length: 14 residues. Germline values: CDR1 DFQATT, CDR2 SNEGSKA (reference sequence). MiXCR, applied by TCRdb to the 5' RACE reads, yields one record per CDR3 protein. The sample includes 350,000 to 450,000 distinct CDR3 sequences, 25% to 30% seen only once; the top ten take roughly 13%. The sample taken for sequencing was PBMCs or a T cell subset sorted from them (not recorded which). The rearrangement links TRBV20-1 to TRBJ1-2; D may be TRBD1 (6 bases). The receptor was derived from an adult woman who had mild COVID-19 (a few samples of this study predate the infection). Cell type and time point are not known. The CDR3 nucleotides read TGCAGTGCTAGGGGGGCACCAGGGAAGTATGGCTACACCTTC. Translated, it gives CSARGAPGKYGYTF.